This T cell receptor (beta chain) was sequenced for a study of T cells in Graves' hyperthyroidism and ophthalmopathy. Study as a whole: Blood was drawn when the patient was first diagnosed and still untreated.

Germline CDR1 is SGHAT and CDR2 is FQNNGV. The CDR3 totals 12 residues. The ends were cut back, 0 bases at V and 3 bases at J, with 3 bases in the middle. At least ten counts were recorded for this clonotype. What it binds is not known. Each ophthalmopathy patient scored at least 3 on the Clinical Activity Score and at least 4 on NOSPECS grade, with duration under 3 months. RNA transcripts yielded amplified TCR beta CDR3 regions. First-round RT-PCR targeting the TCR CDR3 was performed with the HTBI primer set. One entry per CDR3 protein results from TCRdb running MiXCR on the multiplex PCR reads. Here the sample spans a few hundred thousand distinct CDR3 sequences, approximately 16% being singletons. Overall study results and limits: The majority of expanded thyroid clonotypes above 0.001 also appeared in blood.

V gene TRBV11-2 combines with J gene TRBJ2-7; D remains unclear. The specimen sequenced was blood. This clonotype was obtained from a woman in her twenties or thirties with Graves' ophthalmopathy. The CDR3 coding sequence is TGTGCCAGCAGCTTAGAAGGCTACGAGCAGTACTTC. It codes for CASSLEGYEQYF.